This paragraph reports one TCR beta chain. Its antigen remains unknown. The ends were cut back, 3 bases at V and 6 bases at J, with 15 bases in the middle. CDR1 SQVTM and CDR2 ANQGSEA come from the germline V gene. The CDR3 has 14 amino acids. The data originate from a study of T cell responses to AZD1222 COVID-19 vaccine. Points from the study as a whole: The number of AZD1222 recipients seropositive at baseline was only five to seven. Nearly half of spike-specific TCRs reportedly target unmutated variant regions.

Produced via immunoSEQ multiplex PCR; TCRdb's table is partial and in-frame only. The table records 150,000 to 200,000 clones, 85% to 90% of them present only once. The input for sequencing was peripheral blood, taken on day 0 of MenACWY control vaccination. The sequence was collected from an adult in good health. The chain employs TRBV29-1 and TRBJ2-1; D gene unclear. The CDR3 DNA follows: TGCAGCGTTGATCGGCACTTACGGGTCAATGAGCAGTTCTTC. Translation gives CSVDRHLRVNEQFF.